This TCR beta chain was recorded in a study of shared clonotypes between healthy human individuals (dated by TCRdb to 2019 to 2021). Background for the entire study: The cohort included a few men and a couple of women between 18 and 49 years of age. Different laboratories and diverse techniques were used to prepare libraries and sequence TCR repertoires, to increase sequencing depth and limit assay-specific biases. Between about 0.85 and 10 billion PBMCs per donor were obtained by leukapheresis. For each donor, CD4 naive and CD4 memory were each run on three plates, CD8 naive on two plates, and CD8 memory on one plate. Blood TCR repertoires of about five healthy adults were deeply sequenced to estimate repertoire size and the extent of clonotype sharing between individuals.

TCR CDR3 regions were amplified from genomic DNA by multiplex PCR using the deep immunoSEQ assay. Extracted genomic DNA from each cell subset was spread evenly across all wells of several immunoSEQ 96-well plates, with each plate serving as a replicate. For sorted subsets, roughly 190 ng of genomic DNA, equivalent to some 30,000 T cell genomes, went into each replicate PCR. The purified libraries were quantified using a Qubit 3.0 fluorometer, sized with a Bioanalyzer 2100, and then quantified again using the KAPA Library Quantification kit. A separate single-read 150-cycle Illumina NextSeq 550 flow cell was used to sequence each immunoSEQ 96-well plate. For the original study's pipeline: Because the immunoSEQ output included only junctional sequences and no quality scores, the filtering could not be the same as the filtering used for full-length reads. To assign V/J genes and CDR3, sequences were annotated using PyIR, a Python wrapper for IgBLAST v1.9, with IMGT germline references. Reads were removed for weak V/J assignments (E-value above 1e-6), missing CDR3, stop codons, out-of-frame junctions, or ambiguous translated residues. V3J clonotypes were defined by identical inferred V gene, J gene, and CDR3 amino acid sequence. Percentage overlap between repertoires was computed as shared unique clonotypes divided by the size of the smaller repertoire. Repertoire richness was assessed with RTK rarefaction, the Chao1 estimator, and Recon v2.1 estimates of unobserved clonotypes. For all TCRbeta clonotypes obtained by the gDNA method from a handful of donors, generation probabilities were computed with OLGA. As stored in TCRdb, this immuneACCESS dataset retains in-frame rearrangements with V and J assigned. A fraction of the clones does not appear; measured against another copy, unresolved V genes explain less than half of the discrepancy, and the remainder lacks a known reason. Clonal size and the V and J genes are those of that table, whereas D and trimming came from the DNA. In this sample the table shows around 1.9 million clones, roughly 91% of which occur a single time. The top ten hold under 2% of the sample.

Ends trimmed: V by 6 bases, J by 4 bases; bases unmatched to a gene: 5. CDR1 and CDR2 (SGHDN, FVKESK) derive from the germline V gene. There are 13 amino acids in the CDR3, from cysteine to phenylalanine inclusive. Only CDR3 DNA remains: 39 bases, in frame from the first base. The study at large found these results: Rarefaction of sorted-subset datasets indicated incomplete sequencing despite the large sequencing depth. Sampling was limited to blood, and TCR repertoires in tissue likely differ from TCR repertoires in blood. Across four donors, around 5% of naive CD4, 3.5% of naive CD8, under 2.5% of memory CD4, and roughly 0.41% of memory CD8 clonotypes were shared. Because the study included only a small number of donors, the genetic and exposure-history diversity represented was limited. Estimated clonotype richness was generally larger for naive than for memory subsets. Pairwise subsampling indicated that sequencing depth was expected to affect the degree of clonotype sharing among donors. Clonotypes shared by all four sorted-subset donors showed higher generation probabilities than non-shared clonotypes.

Note on this clone: Its binding antigen is unknown. No base-level quality is on record; no much larger clone is a single base apart.

CD8 naive samples were obtained by positive selection for CCR7 among CD45RO-negative cells, yielding a CD45RA+CCR7+ population from which TemRA cells were excluded. The donors were healthy, HIV-negative adults with no recently reported acute infections or vaccinations. Only Caucasian adults living in Nashville, Tennessee, USA were represented among the donors. Blood was collected by leukapheresis, and PBMCs were isolated by Ficoll-Histopaque density gradient centrifugation and then cryopreserved in liquid nitrogen vapor phase. Analytical flow cytometry was used to check the purity and quantity of every magnetically sorted T cell population. Each sorted fraction had its genomic DNA isolated and then quantified by UV absorbance on a Nanodrop 2000c.

The rearrangement joined TRBV14 to TRBJ1-2, with TRBD1 identical over 7 junction bases. This clonotype was obtained from a man between 18 and 35 years old in good health. Some clones in this sample may be carry-over from other donors' samples. The specimen was naive CD8+ T cells from PBMCs. This specimen's cell subset or site label, per the study, means: CD45RA+CCR7+. The sequenced DNA is TGTGCCAGCAGGCAGACAGGGTCCTATGGCTACACCTTC. This is translated as CASRQTGSYGYTF.